This TCR beta chain appears in the sequencing data of a study of OX40 agonist ivuxolimab in advanced cancers. The study in broad terms: Ivuxolimab was an agonistic, fully human IgG2 monoclonal antibody directed against OX40 (CD134), a costimulatory receptor. Intravenous ivuxolimab was administered to patients every 2 weeks at six dose levels: 0.01, 0.1, 0.3, 1.5, 3 and 10 mg/kg. Of the approximately 50 dose-escalation patients, hepatocellular carcinoma was present in roughly 19, melanoma in roughly 15, renal cell carcinoma in 9 and head and neck cancer in 9. A male proportion of 75% to 85% and a mean age of about 60 years, ranging from about 23 to 90, were recorded for the dose-escalation cohort. Patients were allowed to have had prior anti-PD-1, anti-PD-L1 or anti-CTLA-4 therapy, and around two fifths of the dose-escalation patients had been treated with checkpoint inhibitors. Three dose-escalation patients achieved partial responses, one with hepatocellular carcinoma and two with cutaneous melanoma. Peripheral TCRbeta sequencing was intended to test whether TCR sequence diversity was altered and clonal T-cell expansion was caused by ivuxolimab. The paper reports the monotherapy dose-escalation portion (N ≈ 50 patients) of the phase I ivuxolimab trial. Results the study describes overall, beyond this receptor: Low levels of normalized T-cell clonal expansion were also shown by some nonresponding patients. At doses from 0.1 to 3.0 mg/kg, clonal expansion was seen in both CD4+ and CD8+ blood T cells between baseline and week 6. In partial responders in the 0.1-3.0 mg/kg groups, normalized peripheral clonal expansion was found to be among the lowest, especially among CD8+ T cells. After ivuxolimab, expanded clones were on average more numerous among CD8+ T cells than among CD4+ T cells. Which antigens the clonally expanded peripheral T cells were specific for was not determined.

For sequencing of the TCRbeta CDR3 region, genomic DNA was extracted from the sorted cells. TCRbeta CDR3 regions were sequenced using the immunoSEQ Assay. TCRdb provides this immuneACCESS table in a form limited to in-frame rearrangements. Some clones are lacking; in checked studies, under half of them reflect an unresolved V gene, and why the rest are absent is not known. The sample contains 60,000 to 80,000 clones, 70% to 85% of them found a single time. 1.5% to 2% of the sample rests with the top ten. This clone was recorded once. Its antigen target is currently unknown. No quality values exist for individual bases; no much larger clone is one base distant. Patients with autoimmune disease history or receiving systemic immunosuppression were excluded from the trial. Peripheral blood for TCR sequencing was collected from all dose cohorts at baseline, on cycle 4 day 1, and on cycle 7 day 1. Samples came from an open-label, multicenter, first-in-human phase I dose-escalation trial of ivuxolimab. Adults with locally advanced or metastatic head and neck squamous cell, hepatocellular, melanoma or renal cell carcinoma were enrolled in the trial. Before TCR sequencing, CD4+ and CD8+ T cells were separately sorted from peripheral blood.

This sequence was found in an adult with an advanced solid tumor such as melanoma, head and neck, liver or kidney cancer. The sequencing used CD4+ or CD8+ T cells sorted from blood, collected in a trial of the OX40 agonist ivuxolimab.

The sequenced DNA is TGTGCCAGCAGCTCGGCCGGGACACGGGACCAAGAGACCCAGTACTTC. Protein translation: CASSSAGTRDQETQYF. The sequence links TRBV7-7 to TRBJ2-5, and possibly TRBD1, on 6 matching bases. From cysteine to phenylalanine, the CDR3 is 16 amino acids long. Only the CDR3 DNA stays, 48 bases, in frame from base 1. CDR1 and CDR2 are read off the germline V gene (reference sequence) as SSHAT and FNYEAQ. Trimming costs V 4 bases and J 0 bases, and their ends lie 15 bases apart.